These 22 T cell receptor beta chains originate from one sample sequenced in a study of a mutant IDH1 vaccine in newly diagnosed glioma. These TCRs' antigens remain unknown. Time point given: week 5, during vaccination. A 20-mer mutant IDH1 peptide at 300 ug was injected subcutaneously with topical imiquimod. Method: immunoSEQ multiplex PCR; TCRdb's copy keeps in-frame clones and lacks some. The sample shows roughly 51,000 clones, 82% of them seen only once. This specimen was PBMCs, taken from a glioma patient whose treatment included an IDH1 peptide vaccine. Receptor source: a woman younger than 30 with glioma. Some clones in this sample may be carry-over from other donors' samples.

V gene TRBV7-2 combines with J gene TRBJ1-5, with D uncertain. The CDR3 sequence is 15 residues long. The germline V gene has CDR1 SGHTA and CDR2 FQGNSA. The V and J ends lost 1 base and 6 bases respectively, with 13 bases between them. The DNA for the CDR3 is TGTGCCAGCAGCTTAGGTCTCCGGGGAAGTCAGCCCCAGCATTTT. This gives the protein CASSLGLRGSQPQHF.

The CDR3, as DNA: TGTGCCAGCTCACATACAGTCAGGTCTCGTGGCTACACCTTC. Translating gives CASSHTVRSRGYTF. V gene TRBV18 combines with J gene TRBJ1-2; no clear D gene. The CDR3 contains 14 residues. Germline CDR1 reads KGHSH; CDR2 reads LQKENI. Trimming left V 4 bases short and J 7 bases short, with 16 bases between.

The gene calls are TRBV5-6 and TRBJ2-4, with 8 bases identical to TRBD2. The CDR3 extends over 13 amino acids. The ends lost 2 bases at V and 5 bases at J; junction bases unmatched: 0. CDR1 is SGHDT and CDR2 is YYEEEE in the germline V gene. The CDR3 DNA is TGTGCCAGCAGCTTCGGGAGGGAAAACATTCAGTACTTC. Protein: CASSFGRENIQYF. Full variable domain (rest looked up from reference TRBV5-6 and TRBJ2-4): DAGVTQSPTHLIKTRGQQVTLRCSPKSGHDTVSWYQQALGQGPQFIFQYYEEEERQRGNFPDRFSGHQFPNYSSELNVNALLLGDSALYLCASSFGRENIQYFGAGTRLSVL.

The chain combines TRBV11-1 with TRBJ2-3; 7 nucleotides match TRBD1. Germline loops: CDR1 SGHAT, CDR2 FQDESV (reference sequence). The CDR3 has 13 amino acids. Losses at the gene ends were 5 bases for V and 14 bases for J; bases not matched to a gene: 13. CDR3 nucleotides: TGTGCCAGCAGCGAGGCAGGGACAGAAAGGCCGTATTTT. Its translation: CASSEAGTERPYF. Full variable domain (outside the CDR3, taken from reference TRBV11-1 and TRBJ2-3): EAEVAQSPRYKITEKSQAVAFWCDPISGHATLYWYRQILGQGPELLVQFQDESVVDDSQLPKDRFSAERLKGVDSTLKIQPAELGDSAMYLCASSEAGTERPYFGPGTRLTVL.

Regarding this clone: The junction and the germline gene differ at one end; a read error may be behind it. V and J are TRBV4-1 and TRBJ2-7, with 10 bases identical to TRBD2. CDR3 length: 16 amino acids. Germline CDR1 reads MGHRA; CDR2 reads YSYEKL. The CDR3 spells CASSEEGGTSDYEQYF. The CDR3 DNA reads as TGCGCCAGCAGCGAAGAGGGCGGGACTAGCGACTACGAGCAGTACTTC.

The V call is TRBV10-3, the J call TRBJ2-7; 7 bases are a match to TRBD2. Germline loops: CDR1 ENHRY, CDR2 SYGVKD. This CDR3 region has 16 residues. The V segment lost 4 bases and the J segment 2 bases; nucleotides outside the gene matches: 11. The CDR3 nucleotides read TGTGCCATCAGTGGCCCTGGGGGGGGGTCAACCTACGAGCAGTACTTC. Its protein is CAISGPGGGSTYEQYF.

The table lists this clone with a count of one. The rearrangement joins TRBV11-2 to TRBJ2-7; weak D call: TRBD1 (6 bases). Trimming took 5 bases from V and 2 from J, leaving 10 bases between them. The CDR3 length is 13 residues. Germline CDR1 SGHAT, CDR2 FQNNGV. The CDR3 DNA follows: TGTGCCAGCAGCCCCGGACAGACCTACGAGCAGTACTTC. Amino acid sequence: CASSPGQTYEQYF.

The J gene is TRBJ2-2, the V gene TRBV6-6; TRBD1 aligns across 8 bases. Trimming removed 6 bases from V and 2 bases from J; junction bases left unmatched: 5. The CDR3 covers 15 residues. Germline CDR1 MNHNY, CDR2 SVGAGI (reference sequence). CDR3 in DNA: TGTGCCAGCAGACTCGGACAGGGCAACACCGGGGAGCTGTTTTTT. This encodes CASRLGQGNTGELFF.

This sequence joins TRBV6-5 and TRBJ2-7; D not certain. This CDR3 is built from 14 residues. Trimming pared 2 bases from V and 0 bases from J, leaving 8 bases between. Germline loops: CDR1 MNHEY, CDR2 SVGAGI. CDR3 region: CASSYHGSSYEQYF. The CDR3 coding sequence is TGTGCCAGCAGTTACCATGGATCCTCCTACGAGCAGTACTTC.

V is TRBV7-9 and J is TRBJ2-7; D assignment may be TRBD1 or TRBD2 (5 bases each). The germline gives CDR1 SEHNR, CDR2 FQNEAQ (reference sequence). V dropped 5 bases and J dropped 1 base, with 12 bases sitting between them. The CDR3 is 14 residues long. Here the CDR3 reads CASSPGTDSYEQYF. The CDR3 nucleotides read TGTGCCAGCAGCCCCGGGACGGATTCCTACGAGCAGTACTTC.

The rearrangement joins TRBV19 to TRBJ1-1; 8 bases map to TRBD1. Trimming at V came to 8 bases and at J to 5 bases, leaving 13 bases not matched to a gene. The CDR3 loop spans 15 amino acids. CDR1 and CDR2 from the germline V gene are LNHDA and SQIVND (reference sequence). CDR3 protein: CASLDRASPGTEAFF. In DNA form, the CDR3 reads TGTGCCAGTTTGGACAGGGCCTCCCCGGGGACTGAAGCTTTCTTT.

This rearrangement joins TRBV7-9 to TRBJ2-3; TRBD2 agrees at 7 bases. This CDR3 is 16 amino acids long. Germline values: CDR1 SEHNR, CDR2 FQNEAQ (reference sequence). V lost 4 bases to trimming and J lost 2 bases; unmatched junction nucleotides: 9. The CDR3 DNA follows: TGTGCCAGCAGCTCCCCGTGGGGGAGGGACACAGATACGCAGTATTTT. Its translation is CASSSPWGRDTDTQYF. Full variable domain (remainder filled in from reference TRBV7-9 and TRBJ2-3): DTGVSQNPRHKITKRGQNVTFRCDPISEHNRLYWYRQTLGQGPEFLTYFQNEAQLEKSRLLSDRFSAERPKGSFSTLEIQRTEQGDSAMYLCASSSPWGRDTDTQYFGPGTRLTVL.

This clone was detected once. The chain has TRBV4-3 and TRBJ1-4; D is uncertain. V lost 4 bases to trimming and J lost 6 bases, with 12 bases between them. This CDR3 is built from 14 residues. The V gene's germline CDR1 is LGHNA and CDR2 YSLEER. The CDR3: CASSPASGYEKLFF. The CDR3 coding sequence is TGCGCCAGCAGCCCTGCTTCGGGTTATGAAAAACTGTTTTTT.

The chain couples TRBV25-1 to TRBJ2-7, with a possible D match to TRBD1 (5 bases). The CDR3 spans 14 residues. Germline CDR1 MGHDK, CDR2 SYGVNS. The V end lost 2 bases, the J end lost 1 base, and 9 bases lay between the germline ends. CDR3 bases: TGTGCCAGCAGTGAAGGGGCAGGGTCCTACGAGCAGTACTTC. Its protein product is CASSEGAGSYEQYF.

J is TRBJ1-3 and V is TRBV7-2; 10 nucleotides align to TRBD1. V trimming: 5 bases; J trimming: 0 bases; junction bases outside the gene matches: 7. CDR1 is SGHTA, CDR2 FQGNSA, per germline. The CDR3 has 17 amino acids. Written as DNA, the CDR3 is TGTGCCAGCAGCGAGGGACAGGGGCTTCCCTCTGGAAACACCATATATTTT. Its translation is CASSEGQGLPSGNTIYF.

The chain recombines TRBV7-9 with TRBJ2-6; perhaps D is TRBD1 or TRBD2 (6 bases each). This CDR3 region has 16 residues. The V gene's germline CDR1 is SEHNR and CDR2 FQNEAQ (reference sequence). Trimming removed 3 bases from V and 0 bases from J, with 9 bases in between. The CDR3 coding sequence is TGTGCCAGCAGCTTTGGGGGGCTCTCTGGGGCCAACGTCCTGACTTTC. Translating it yields CASSFGGLSGANVLTF.

J is TRBJ2-5 and V is TRBV19; D remains unclear. The germline CDR1 and CDR2 sequences are LNHDA and SQIVND (reference sequence). The CDR3 length is 15 residues. Trimming took off 5 bases at V and 2 bases at J, with 15 bases between the two ends. The CDR3, as DNA: TGTGCCAGTAGTCCGTACGGGTGGATTCAAGAGACCCAGTACTTC. Residues: CASSPYGWIQETQYF. The full variable domain, in which reference TRBV19 and TRBJ2-5 provide the parts outside the CDR3, is DGGITQSPKYLFRKEGQNVTLSCEQNLNHDAMYWYRQDPGQGLRLIYYSQIVNDFQKGDIAEGYSVSREKKESFPLTVTSAQKNPTAFYLCASSPYGWIQETQYFGPGTRLLVL.

The chain is built from TRBV5-1 and TRBJ2-1; 9 bases match TRBD2. Looked up from germline, CDR1 is SGHRS and CDR2 is YFSETQ. The J segment lost 6 bases and the V segment lost 6 bases, leaving 10 bases of the junction unmatched. This CDR3 is built from 15 residues. CDR3 sequence: CASTLPGLAGNEQFF. Here the CDR3 DNA reads TGCGCCAGCACCTTACCGGGACTAGCTGGCAATGAGCAGTTCTTC.

The chain has TRBV10-2 and TRBJ2-5; D perhaps matches TRBD1 (6 bases). The V gene's germline CDR1 is WSHSY and CDR2 SAAADI. Trimming shortened V by 6 bases and J by 4 bases, and 12 bases separated the two germline ends. The CDR3 has 13 residues. In DNA form, the CDR3 reads TGCGCCAGCAGGGGCCAAGGGGGAGAGACCCAGTACTTC. It encodes CASRGQGGETQYF.

The chain combines TRBV7-8 with TRBJ2-5, with D perhaps matching TRBD1 or TRBD2 (5 bases each). The CDR3 covers 16 residues. Germline V gene data show CDR1 as SGHVS and CDR2 as FQNEAQ. V was pared by 4 bases and J by 5 bases, with 20 bases between. The CDR3 DNA reads as TGTGCCAGCAGCTCCTTGGACACCTTAAGGAGGGAGACCCAGTACTTC. Translation: CASSSLDTLRRETQYF.

V and J are TRBV14 and TRBJ2-2; 10 bases are a match to TRBD1. This CDR3 region has 16 residues. The germline V gene encodes CDR1 SGHDN and CDR2 FVKESK. V dropped 1 base and J dropped 8; count of bases not matched to a gene: 7. The CDR3 region has the DNA TGTGCCAGCAGCCAAGTCGGACAGGGGGTTCGAGGGGAGCTGTTTTTT. Translation: CASSQVGQGVRGELFF. The full variable domain, its missing parts supplied by reference TRBV14 and TRBJ2-2, is EAGVTQFPSHSVIEKGQTVTLRCDPISGHDNLYWYRRVMGKEIKFLLHFVKESKQDESGMPNNRFLAERTGGTYSTLKVQPAELEDSGVYFCASSQVGQGVRGELFFGEGSRLTVL.

The V call is TRBV10-2, the J call TRBJ1-2, with D uncertain. CDR1 is WSHSY and CDR2 is SAAADI in the germline V gene. V lost 4 bases and J 1 base, leaving 7 bases between the germline ends. The CDR3 totals 13 residues. The CDR3 DNA reads as TGCGCCAGCAGTGGTAACATTAACTATGGCTACACCTTC. Its protein product is CASSGNINYGYTF.